This T cell receptor (beta chain) was obtained from a study of blood T cell repertoires in COVID-19. The data were produced by immunoSEQ multiplex PCR, yet TCRdb's version contains in-frame clones alone and is incomplete. This sample has tens of thousands of clones, with about 90% found just once. The CDR3 contains 20 residues. The germline gives CDR1 SNHLY, CDR2 FYNNEI. Germline trimming cut 1 base from V and 5 bases from J; bases unmatched to any gene: 21. This clone was found once. Sequenced sample: peripheral blood. The rearrangement links TRBV2 to TRBJ2-7; 9 bases line up with TRBD1. The source is a human donor in a cohort sampled during active COVID-19. The CDR3 loop reads CASSEDQALMTGQGDHEQYF. The CDR3 DNA sequence: TGTGCCAGCAGTGAAGACCAAGCACTCATGACGGGACAGGGCGACCACGAGCAGTACTTC.